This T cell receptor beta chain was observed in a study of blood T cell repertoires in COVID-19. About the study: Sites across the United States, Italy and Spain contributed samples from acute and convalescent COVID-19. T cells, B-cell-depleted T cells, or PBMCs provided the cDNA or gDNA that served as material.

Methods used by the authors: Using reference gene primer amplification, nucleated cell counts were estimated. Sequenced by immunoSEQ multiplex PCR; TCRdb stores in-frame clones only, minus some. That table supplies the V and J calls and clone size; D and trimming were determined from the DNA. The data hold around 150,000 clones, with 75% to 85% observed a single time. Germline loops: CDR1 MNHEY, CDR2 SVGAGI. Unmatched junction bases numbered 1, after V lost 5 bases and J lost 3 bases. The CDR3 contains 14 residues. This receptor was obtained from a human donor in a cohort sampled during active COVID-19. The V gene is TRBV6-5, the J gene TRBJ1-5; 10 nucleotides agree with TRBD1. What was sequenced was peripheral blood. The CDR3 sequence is CASSRQGANQPQHF. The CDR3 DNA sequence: TGTGCCAGCAGTAGACAGGGGGCCAATCAGCCCCAGCATTTT.